This TCR beta chain was captured in a study of identifying expanded T cells in peripheral blood. The study, taken as a whole, reports: Differentially abundant clones: about 1.2 between replicates, about 16 at 2 to 3 weeks, approximately 18 at four.

Healthy donors had no documented immune events, such as infections, while sampled. Trimming left V 0 bases short and J 6 bases short, with 11 bases between. Germline values: CDR1 MNHNS, CDR2 SASEGT. This CDR3 has 15 amino acids. This table comes from immunoSEQ multiplex PCR, and its TCRdb copy is limited to in-frame clones, with some not included. Here the sample spans approximately 50,000 clones, approximately 79% being singletons. For this clone: Its antigen remains unknown.

The chain combines TRBV6-1 with TRBJ2-2; D perhaps matches TRBD1 (5 bases). Material: blood. The TCR comes from a person aged 18-70 years in good health. CDR3 sequence: CASSEADTLPGELFF. The CDR3 DNA follows: TGTGCCAGCAGTGAAGCGGACACTCTGCCCGGGGAGCTGTTTTTT.